These T cell receptor beta chains were read from a single sample in a study of OX40 agonist ivuxolimab in advanced cancers. This table comes from immunoSEQ multiplex PCR, and its TCRdb copy is limited to in-frame clones, with some not included. The sample contains about 79,000 clones, about 85% of which appear only once. The sequences come from CD4+ or CD8+ T cells sorted from blood, collected in a trial of the OX40 agonist ivuxolimab. These receptors were collected from an adult with an advanced solid tumor such as melanoma, head and neck, liver or kidney cancer. Each CDR3 is given with its conserved first and last residue. D genes are given only for firm matches.

CDR3aa: CAIRDPGLAHNEQFF
v_gene: TRBV10-3
d_gene: TRBD2

CDR3aa: CASSFGQGSQPQHF
v_gene: TRBV7-9
d_gene: TRBD1

CDR3aa: CASSEVSNEQFF
v_gene: TRBV25-1
d_gene: -

CDR3aa: CASSYMVQGYEQYF
v_gene: TRBV6-5
d_gene: -

CDR3aa: CASSFYTASNTEAFF
v_gene: TRBV13
d_gene: -

CDR3aa: CASSVGGTLYNEQFF
v_gene: TRBV9
d_gene: -

CDR3aa: CASTIWDRPNYGYTF
v_gene: TRBV19
d_gene: TRBD1

CDR3aa: CASSGIYEQYF
v_gene: TRBV7-9
d_gene: -

CDR3aa: CASSLGNTGELFF
v_gene: TRBV5-1
d_gene: -

CDR3aa: CATSASGSSYNEQFF
v_gene: TRBV15
d_gene: TRBD2

CDR3aa: CASSLLGGNYEQYF
v_gene: TRBV4-2
d_gene: -

CDR3aa: CASSLNFIGRVGTEAFF
v_gene: TRBV7-2
d_gene: -

CDR3aa: CAWSVGGGENSPLHF
v_gene: TRBV30
d_gene: -

CDR3aa: CASRSQGMGTDTEAFF
v_gene: TRBV28
d_gene: -

CDR3aa: CASSLDSNSYEQYF
v_gene: TRBV6-6
d_gene: -

CDR3aa: CASSPLTGIGEKLFF
v_gene: TRBV18
d_gene: TRBD1

CDR3aa: CASSRRTGHLMSYEQYF
v_gene: TRBV5-1
d_gene: TRBD1

CDR3aa: CASSPGQNTDTQYF
v_gene: TRBV28
d_gene: -

CDR3aa: CASSLGETQYF
v_gene: TRBV18
d_gene: -

CDR3aa: CAWTPVAGPYNEQFF
v_gene: TRBV30
d_gene: TRBD2

CDR3aa: CASSSGRDRGSPLHF
v_gene: TRBV7-8
d_gene: TRBD1

CDR3aa: CASKQGFLSGANVLTF
v_gene: TRBV2
d_gene: -

CDR3aa: CASSLDPDRVNTEAFF
v_gene: TRBV7-2
d_gene: TRBD1

CDR3aa: CASSVGLSYNEQFF
v_gene: TRBV19
d_gene: TRBD2

CDR3aa: CAWSAKAGVTDTQYF
v_gene: TRBV30
d_gene: TRBD2

CDR3aa: CASSLDRPPYGAFF
v_gene: TRBV5-1
d_gene: -

CDR3aa: CASSSRGGGNTEAFF
v_gene: TRBV6-5
d_gene: -